Sequencing of this TCR beta chain was carried out in a study of T cell responses to AZD1222 COVID-19 vaccine (dated by TCRdb to the early 2020s). Broadly, across the study: TCR sequencing was performed for some 250 trial participants, of whom around 210 were given two doses of AZD1222 and around 25 were given two doses of MenACWY control vaccine. Enrollment into the trials was organized by age into subgroups of 18-55, 56-69 and 70-plus years, and those subgroups contained about 160, 30 and 59 TCR-sequenced participants, respectively.

The CDR3 regions of human TCRbeta chains were analyzed by immunosequencing. As for the original processing: Repertoire TCRs were matched against a reference library of SARS-CoV-2-specific TCRs generated with the MIRA antigen-specificity platform. Breadth was defined as the fraction of unique TCRs that were SARS-CoV-2-associated, and depth was defined as the fraction of total T cells that were SARS-CoV-2-associated. Using the MIRA data, each spike-specific TCR was assigned both to the spike region to which the TCR was reactive and to a CD4 or CD8 class. Log10-transformed breadth and depth values were compared by one-way ANOVA with Sidak's multiple comparisons tests. Here the immuneACCESS table is served through TCRdb, limited to in-frame sequences with V and J called. Missing clones are a known gap in these copies; in checked studies unresolved V genes cover under half, and the rest lacks a known reason. Clone size and the V and J calls come from that table; the DNA yielded D and trimming. This sample is represented by roughly 180,000 clones; roughly 92% of them were singletons. Of the sample, approximately 1.8% is held by the ten largest clones.

On this clone itself: The target of this receptor is not known. Base-call qualities are not available, and no considerably larger clone is one nucleotide away.

The time point label corresponds to: about 28 days (+/-7) after the second vaccine dose. Because spike-specific TCR depth and breadth did not differ between the two schedules, AZD1222 recipients who got a second dose at roughly 4 weeks were pooled with those who got a second dose at roughly 12 weeks. Vaccinee samples were obtained from the UK trials COV001 and COV002, which included a single-blind randomized controlled phase 2/3 trial of AZD1222 (ChAdOx1 nCoV-19) in healthy adults. For TCRbeta chain sequencing, PBMC samples were collected from trial participants at day 0 and at day 28 after the second dose. The CDR1 and CDR2 encoded by the germline V gene (reference sequence) are GTSNPN and SVGIG. Inclusive of the bounding cysteine and phenylalanine, the CDR3 is 13 residues long. The CDR3 DNA has 39 bases and is translated from base 1. The V end gives up 7 bases and the J end 4 bases, leaving 9 bases in the junction not matched to a gene.

Results the study describes overall, beyond this receptor: Because no day 14 peak-response samples were available, repertoires were characterized only after the peak T cell response. CD4 TCRs associated with the vaccine covered the entire spike protein, and the dominant responses were in regions 160-218 and 743-854. Spike-specific TCR breadth and depth rose significantly after two AZD1222 doses compared with day 0 and with MenACWY recipients. Conclusions about previously exposed vaccinees are limited, since just 6 or 7 AZD1222 recipients were seropositive for SARS-CoV-2 at baseline. Participants were mostly white British, with more females than males. The authors suggested clonal diversity may have been underestimated. Reportedly, close to half of the unique spike-specific TCRs recognized epitopes lying outside the regions that are mutated in the B.1.351 and B.1.1.7 variants. In the small 56-69-year group, the increase in depth fell short of significance, most likely because of low power.

Specimen: peripheral blood, collected 28 days after the second AZD1222 dose. The receptor comes from an adult who received the AZD1222 COVID-19 vaccine. The chain uses TRBV30 and TRBJ1-1; TRBD1 aligns with 7 central bases. CDR3 region: CAYYGQAATEAFF. The bases read TGTGCCTACTATGGACAGGCGGCCACTGAAGCTTTCTTT.